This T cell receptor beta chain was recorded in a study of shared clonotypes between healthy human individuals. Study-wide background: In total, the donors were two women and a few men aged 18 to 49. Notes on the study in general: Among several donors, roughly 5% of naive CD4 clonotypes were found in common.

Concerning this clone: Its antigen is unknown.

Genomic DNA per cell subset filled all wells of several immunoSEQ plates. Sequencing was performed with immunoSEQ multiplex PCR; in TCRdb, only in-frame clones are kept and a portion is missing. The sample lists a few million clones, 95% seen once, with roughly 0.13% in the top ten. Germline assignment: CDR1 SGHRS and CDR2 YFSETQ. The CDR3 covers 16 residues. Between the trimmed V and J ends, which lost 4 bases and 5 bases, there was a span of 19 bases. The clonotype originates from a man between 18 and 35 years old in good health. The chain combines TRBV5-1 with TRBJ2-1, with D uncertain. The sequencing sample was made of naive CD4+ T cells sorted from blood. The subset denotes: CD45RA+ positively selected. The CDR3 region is CASSGGSRALDNEQFF. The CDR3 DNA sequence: TGCGCCAGCAGCGGCGGTTCAAGGGCCCTGGACAATGAGCAGTTCTTC. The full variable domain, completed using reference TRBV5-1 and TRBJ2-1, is KAGVTQTPRYLIKTRGQQVTLSCSPISGHRSVSWYQQTPGQGLQFLFEYFSETQRNKGNFPGRFSGRQFSNSRSEMNVSTLELGDSALYLCASSGGSRALDNEQFFGPGTRLTVL.